Each of the 2 T cell receptor beta chains below was sequenced from the same sample in a study of OX40 agonist ivuxolimab in advanced cancers. Sequencing used immunoSEQ multiplex PCR; TCRdb keeps in-frame clones, though not all of them. The data show about 40,000 clones, approximately 88% seen once. The material was CD4+ or CD8+ T cells sorted from blood, obtained in a trial of the OX40 agonist ivuxolimab. These receptors came from an adult with an advanced solid tumor such as melanoma, head and neck, liver or kidney cancer.

The chain is built from TRBV28 and TRBJ2-3, with TRBD1 matching 7 bases. The CDR3 consists of 14 residues. Looked up from germline, CDR1 is MDHEN and CDR2 is SYDVKM. V lost 11 bases and J lost 0; bases outside the gene matches: 8. Here the CDR3 reads CACSLTGSTDTQYF. The CDR3 DNA reads as TGTGCCTGCTCGCTGACAGGGAGCACAGATACGCAGTATTTT.

The rearrangement joins TRBV15 to TRBJ2-7, with D uncertain. The V end was cut by 0 bases, the J end by 0 bases, with 6 bases between. The germline gives CDR1 LNHNV, CDR2 YYDKDF (reference sequence). The CDR3 length is 14 residues. CDR3 residues: CATSREQLSYEQYF. CDR3 sequence (DNA): TGTGCCACCAGCAGAGAACAACTCTCCTACGAGCAGTACTTC.